Presented here are 24 T cell receptor beta chains from one specimen sequenced in a study of shared clonotypes between healthy human individuals. This table comes from immunoSEQ multiplex PCR, and its TCRdb copy is limited to in-frame clones, with some not included. The table includes a few million clones, approximately 94% detected once. Sequencing was performed on naive CD4+ T cells sorted from blood. The subset: CD45RA+ positively selected. These receptors originate from a man younger than 30 in good health.

The V call is TRBV7-2, the J call TRBJ2-7; TRBD2 matches 10 bases. The germline gives CDR1 SGHTA, CDR2 FQGNSA. V was pared by 5 bases and J by 3 bases, with 4 bases of the junction left unmatched. The CDR3 consists of 14 residues. The CDR3 bases are TGTGCCAGCAGCCCTAGCGGGAGCGTCTACGAGCAGTACTTC. Its translation is CASSPSGSVYEQYF. The whole variable domain, filled in from reference TRBV7-2 and TRBJ2-7, reads GAGVSQSPSNKVTEKGKDVELRCDPISGHTALYWYRQSLGQGLEFLIYFQGNSAPDKSGLPSDRFSAERTGGSVSTLTIQRTQQEDSAVYLCASSPSGSVYEQYFGPGTRLTVT.

The rearrangement links TRBV12-5 to TRBJ2-7; 12 nucleotides agree with TRBD2. The ends lost 1 base at V and 5 bases at J; junction bases unmatched: 3. The germline CDR1 and CDR2 sequences are LGHNT and FRNRAP. The CDR3 consists of 15 residues. CDR3 region: CASGLASGRVDEQYF. In nucleotides, the CDR3 is TGTGCTAGTGGTTTGGCTAGCGGGAGGGTTGACGAGCAGTACTTC.

The CDR3 protein is CASSLDHNYGYTF. The CDR3 coding sequence is TGTGCCAGCAGCCTTGACCATAACTATGGCTACACCTTC. The chain is built from TRBV9 and TRBJ1-2; D not certain. Between the trimmed V and J ends, which lost 4 bases and 1 base, there was a span of 8 bases. Germline V lookup: CDR1 SGDLS, CDR2 YYNGEE. The CDR3 spans 13 residues.

The chain links TRBV4-3 to TRBJ2-1, with a weak D call TRBD2 (5 bases). This CDR3 is 15 amino acids long. Germline V gene data show CDR1 as LGHNA and CDR2 as YSLEER. The V end lost 0 bases, the J end lost 6 bases, and 12 bases lay between the germline ends. The DNA of the CDR3 is TGCGCCAGCAGCCAAGAAACTAGTAGCAGCAATGAGCAGTTCTTC. This gives the protein CASSQETSSSNEQFF.

The CDR3 nucleotides are TGTGCCATCAGTGTGGAGATTAACTATGGCTACACCTTC. The encoded protein is CAISVEINYGYTF. This sequence joins TRBV10-3 and TRBJ1-2, with D unresolved. This CDR3 is built from 13 residues. Looked up from germline, CDR1 is ENHRY and CDR2 is SYGVKD. V dropped 4 bases and J dropped 1 base, with 7 bases sitting between them.

This chain joins TRBV11-2 and TRBJ2-7; TRBD1 might be the D (5 bases). Germline values: CDR1 SGHAT, CDR2 FQNNGV. The CDR3 has 15 amino acids. The V and J ends lost 5 bases and 7 bases respectively, with 21 bases between them. The CDR3 DNA reads TGTGCCAGCAGCCTAAGACAGACCGTCCTGGGGGAGCAGTACTTC. It translates to CASSLRQTVLGEQYF.

The V gene is TRBV5-1, the J gene TRBJ2-1; TRBD2 matches at 8 bases. The length of the CDR3 is 15 residues. Per germline, CDR1 SGHRS and CDR2 YFSETQ. Trimming removed 2 bases from V and 3 bases from J; junction bases left unmatched: 4. The CDR3 DNA reads TGCGCCAGCAGCTTCGCCGGGGGGGTCTACAATGAGCAGTTCTTC. Translating gives CASSFAGGVYNEQFF. The variable domain in full, completed from reference TRBV5-1 and TRBJ2-1, reads KAGVTQTPRYLIKTRGQQVTLSCSPISGHRSVSWYQQTPGQGLQFLFEYFSETQRNKGNFPGRFSGRQFSNSRSEMNVSTLELGDSALYLCASSFAGGVYNEQFFGPGTRLTVL.

As DNA, the CDR3 is TGTGCCATCAGTGACCAGACAGGGGGCAACGAGCAGTACTTC. Protein: CAISDQTGGNEQYF. The chain couples TRBV10-3 to TRBJ2-7; TRBD1 agrees at 10 bases. Trimming cost V 3 bases and J 5 bases; bases outside gene matches: 4. The CDR3 has 14 amino acids. CDR1 and CDR2 (germline): ENHRY, SYGVKD.

V and J are TRBV28 and TRBJ2-2; 8 positions match TRBD1. Germline trimming cut 2 bases from V and 3 bases from J; bases unmatched to any gene: 5. The CDR3 is made up of 16 amino acids. Germline V gives CDR1 MDHEN, CDR2 SYDVKM. The CDR3: CASSLGQGAYTGELFF. CDR3 coding DNA: TGTGCCAGCAGTTTAGGCCAGGGGGCTTACACCGGGGAGCTGTTTTTT.

The V gene is TRBV5-4, the J gene TRBJ2-2; D gene unclear. This CDR3 contains 13 residues. V lost 2 bases, J lost 0 bases, and 2 bases lay in between. CDR1 SGHNT and CDR2 YYREEE come from the germline V gene (reference sequence). CDR3 residues: CASSFPNTGELFF. CDR3 DNA sequence: TGTGCCAGCAGCTTTCCGAACACCGGGGAGCTGTTTTTT.

The chain couples TRBV30 to TRBJ2-5; D unclear. Germline CDR1 is GTSNPN and CDR2 is SVGIG (reference sequence). The V end lost 2 bases, the J end lost 7 bases, and 17 bases lay between the germline ends. The CDR3 loop spans 14 amino acids. The CDR3 region has the DNA TGTGCCTGGAGTTACGGACGCCCACGGCGGACCCAGTACTTC. This translates into CAWSYGRPRRTQYF.

CDR3 sequence reads: CAWSVLARGTDTQYF. The DNA for the CDR3 is TGTGCCTGGAGTGTACTAGCGAGAGGCACAGATACGCAGTATTTT. This sequence joins TRBV30 and TRBJ2-3; 7 nucleotides match TRBD2. Germline V gene sequence: CDR1 GTSNPN, CDR2 SVGIG (reference sequence). Germline trimming cut 0 bases from V and 1 base from J; bases unmatched to any gene: 4. The CDR3 runs to 15 residues. Full variable domain (rest looked up from reference TRBV30 and TRBJ2-3): SQTIHQWPATLVQPVGSPLSLECTVEGTSNPNLYWYRQAAGRGLQLLFYSVGIGQISSEVPQNLSASRPQDRQFILSSKKLLLSDSGFYLCAWSVLARGTDTQYFGPGTRLTVL.

The chain combines TRBV20-1 with TRBJ2-5, with D uncertain. Trimming left V 6 bases short and J 4 bases short, with 9 bases between. The germline gives CDR1 DFQATT, CDR2 SNEGSKA (reference sequence). CDR3 size: 11 residues. The CDR3 loop is CSADLRETQYF. The CDR3 coding sequence is TGCAGTGCAGACCTCCGAGAGACCCAGTACTTC.

The chain recombines TRBV2 with TRBJ1-1; 8 bases line up with TRBD1. This CDR3 spans 16 amino acids. Losses at the gene ends were 2 bases for V and 9 bases for J; bases not matched to a gene: 14. CDR1 SNHLY and CDR2 FYNNEI come from the germline V gene. CDR3 sequence (DNA): TGTGCCAGCAGTGAATGGACAGGGCAAAGGACCACCCAAGCTTTCTTT. This translates into CASSEWTGQRTTQAFF.

Notes on this clone: The sample has other DNA sequences that encode this CDR3 too. V and J are TRBV7-2 and TRBJ2-7; TRBD2 is a possible D gene (6 bases). V lost 2 bases and J 5 bases, leaving 13 bases between the germline ends. The germline V gene has CDR1 SGHTA and CDR2 FQGNSA. The length of the CDR3 is 14 residues. CDR3 protein: CASSLTGSLNEQYF. The CDR3 bases are TGTGCCAGCAGCTTAACCGGGAGTCTAAACGAGCAGTACTTC.

The V and J genes are TRBV5-6 and TRBJ2-1, with 9 bases that match TRBD2. This CDR3 is built from 15 residues. Looked up from germline, CDR1 is SGHDT and CDR2 is YYEEEE. V shed 0 bases and J 6 bases; nucleotides not matched to a gene: 4. The CDR3 here is CASSLGLAGSNEQFF. CDR3 nucleotide sequence: TGTGCCAGCAGCTTGGGGCTAGCGGGGAGCAATGAGCAGTTCTTC.

This clone has more than one count but fewer than ten. The chain links TRBV18 to TRBJ1-1; maybe TRBD1 (6 bases). The CDR3 is made up of 15 amino acids. CDR1 and CDR2 from the germline V gene are KGHSH and LQKENI. V was trimmed by 3 bases and J by 4 bases, leaving 15 bases between them. The CDR3 sequence is CASSPLQGSGTEAFF. The CDR3 nucleotides read TGTGCCAGCTCACCGCTACAGGGTAGCGGCACTGAAGCTTTCTTT.

The chain uses TRBV11-3 and TRBJ1-2; D call uncertain. This CDR3 has 10 residues. The germline CDR1 and CDR2 sequences are SGHNT and YENEEA. Trimming removed 11 bases at V and 8 bases at J, with 12 bases between. As DNA, the CDR3 is TGTGCCCCCCTCAGCCGGGGCTACACCTTC. Translated: CAPLSRGYTF.

The chain links TRBV10-1 to TRBJ1-2, with 8 nucleotides matching TRBD1. The CDR3 runs 13 residues. V lost 6 bases and J lost 4; bases outside the gene matches: 4. Germline CDR1 reads WNHNN; CDR2 reads SYGVQD (reference sequence). The CDR3 loop reads CASSGDRGYGYTF. The CDR3 region has the DNA TGCGCCAGCAGCGGCGACAGGGGCTATGGCTACACCTTC.

In DNA, the CDR3 is TGCGCCAGCAGCTTGGAGCAGGGGGTCTACAATGAGCAGTTCTTC. This sequence encodes CASSLEQGVYNEQFF. This chain uses TRBV5-1 with TRBJ2-1; 7 positions agree with TRBD1. The CDR3 contains 15 residues. CDR1 SGHRS and CDR2 YFSETQ come from the germline V gene. J lost 3 bases, V lost 0 bases, and 3 bases had no gene match. Filled out from reference TRBV5-1 and TRBJ2-1, the complete variable domain reads KAGVTQTPRYLIKTRGQQVTLSCSPISGHRSVSWYQQTPGQGLQFLFEYFSETQRNKGNFPGRFSGRQFSNSRSEMNVSTLELGDSALYLCASSLEQGVYNEQFFGPGTRLTVL.

This rearrangement joins TRBV7-9 to TRBJ2-4; 9 bases align to TRBD2. J was trimmed by 8 bases and V by 1 base; bases with no gene match: 9. Germline values: CDR1 SEHNR, CDR2 FQNEAQ (reference sequence). The CDR3 contains 16 residues. The CDR3 coding sequence is TGTGCCAGCAGCTTAGAAGCCAGCGGGGGGAGGGACATTCAGTACTTC. It yields the protein CASSLEASGGRDIQYF.

On this clone itself: In the same sample, other DNA sequences code for this CDR3. The gene calls are TRBV5-1 and TRBJ2-1; TRBD2 agrees at 13 bases. Germline V CDR1 and CDR2: SGHRS, YFSETQ. The CDR3 is 14 amino acids. After removal of 5 bases from V and 7 bases from J, the junction contained 3 bases not matched to a gene. The CDR3 protein is CASSPGLAGNEQFF. The CDR3 DNA sequence: TGCGCCAGCAGTCCGGGACTAGCGGGGAATGAGCAGTTCTTC.

This chain uses TRBV5-4 with TRBJ2-7, with 10 bases aligning to TRBD2. This CDR3 region has 15 residues. The germline V gene encodes CDR1 SGHNT and CDR2 YYREEE (reference sequence). V was pared by 1 base and J by 2 bases, with 3 bases of the junction left unmatched. The CDR3 coding sequence is TGTGCCAGCAGCTTGAGTCTAGCGGGAGCCTACGAGCAGTACTTC. Protein product: CASSLSLAGAYEQYF.

The gene calls are TRBV9 and TRBJ1-4; D gene ambiguous. CDR3 length: 16 amino acids. V was trimmed by 0 bases and J by 3 bases, leaving 12 bases between them. Germline lookup yields CDR1 SGDLS and CDR2 YYNGEE. In nucleotides, the CDR3 is TGTGCCAGCAGCGTAGCCTACGGGCAACCTAATGAAAAACTGTTTTTT. As protein: CASSVAYGQPNEKLFF.